This entry describes one T cell receptor (beta chain). Its antigen is not yet known. No base quality values were provided; no much bigger clone lies one nucleotide off. In total, approximately 690 healthy bone marrow donors made up the cohort. All cohort members were sampled while nominally healthy, although unrecorded immune exposures were likely present. The donor was CMV seronegative and was included in the group of several hundred seronegative cohort members. Each donor provided a peripheral blood sample, and peripheral blood mononuclear cells were used for TCR beta sequencing. The Qiagen DNeasy Blood Extraction Kit was used to extract genomic DNA from the blood cell samples. Receptor amplification or capture employed the immunoSEQ multiplex PCR assay. A mixture of 60 forward primers for TCR Vbeta segments and 13 reverse primers for TCR Jbeta segments was used in the multiplex PCR. The CDR3 region of rearranged TCR beta genes was amplified from genomic DNA by a multiplex PCR assay. On the Illumina HiSeq System, the amplified TCR beta libraries were sequenced as 87-base-pair reads. Per the source publication's procedure: A later analysis tallied 80 million to 95 million unique TCR beta chains across the 666 repertoires, and some 10 million of those chains were shared by two or more donors. To remove PCR and sequencing errors, raw reads were error-corrected and collapsed into unique sequences using a nearest-neighbor algorithm that merged closely related sequences. V, D and J gene segments were assigned by aligning CDR3 sequences to IMGT reference sequences. For a sequence to be retained, at least a six-nucleotide match to both a V gene segment and a J gene segment was required. Rearrangements were called productive when the CDR3 lacked stop codons and stayed in frame with V and J; all others were non-productive. CDR3 was defined according to IMGT convention as the region running from the second conserved V-encoded cysteine to the conserved J-encoded phenylalanine. In an earlier analysis of 500 to 650 of the donors, sequences lacking an unambiguous match to a single V gene segment were excluded. An earlier analysis of a few hundred of the donors classified V segments as functional when productive rearrangements were above 56.7% and as segregating when the standard deviation between donors was above 5%. A statistical classification framework was built to diagnose cytomegalovirus status from the catalog of TCR beta chain sequences. V and J gene assignment, in a later analysis, came from comparing TCR nucleotide sequences with IMGT/GENE-DB human TR gene sequences. A later analysis assigned CDR3 sequences and most-parsimonious VDJ recombination scenarios with the TCRdist pipeline. A later analysis defined each TCR beta chain by its CDR3 amino acid sequence plus V-gene family, and excluded reads lacking a unique V-gene family. In a later analysis, a few hundred highly shared, low-generation-probability nucleotide sequences were removed to address suspected cross-contamination and a sequencing artifact. A later analysis calculated a clonal expansion index for each public chain from normalized within-repertoire ranks of inferred template counts. In a later analysis, generation probabilities were computed with a VDJ recombination model fitted to out-of-frame rearrangements, and the resulting probabilities were checked against IGoR. A later analysis scored TCR-TCR, TCR-HLA and TCR-CMV co-occurrence with hypergeometric tests, applying a repertoire-size bias correction to TCR pairs. False discovery rates were estimated in a later analysis by permuting HLA or CMV assignments 20 times. A later analysis grouped co-occurring TCRs with DBSCAN, adding TCRdist sequence similarity when clustering within HLA-allele-positive subsets. Repertoires with fewer than 30,000 or more than 120,000 public chains were left out of co-occurrence clustering, as were a few repertoires with anomalous nucleotide sharing. The clones in this table, taken by TCRdb from immuneACCESS, are in-frame only. Not every clone is retained; where verified, under half of the shortfall comes from an unresolved V gene, and the cause of the rest is unknown. Clone size and V and J calls were adopted from that table, with D and trimming inferred from the DNA. Present in this sample are around 230,000 clones, about 79% of which were seen just once. Less than 2% of the sample is taken by the ten largest.

After removal of 5 bases from V and 2 bases from J, the junction retains 12 bases not matched to a gene. For CDR1 and CDR2, the germline V gene lists MGHDK and SYGVNS. Inclusive of the bounding cysteine and phenylalanine, the CDR3 is 17 residues long. Left in the record is the CDR3 DNA by itself, 51 bases read in frame from the first base. This entry is derived from a study of cytomegalovirus exposure and HLA in healthy donors (dated by TCRdb to about 2017). Describing the broader study: An earlier analysis of approximately 600 of the donors reported about 250 Gb of sequence data and roughly 100 million unique TCR beta sequences from 150 million to 200 million T cells. In a later genetic analysis, genome-wide SNP genotypes for about three fifths of the roughly 670 donors were used, and that subset was treated as a discovery cohort. Donor age, sex, ethnicity and CMV serostatus were compiled alongside the repertoire data. In the later analysis, no new phenotypic data were used to find candidate immune exposures; instead, reliance was placed on TCR beta sequences and their occurrence across donors. On average, about 200,000 unique TCR beta nucleotide sequences were sequenced per donor among a few hundred genotyped donors of the cohort, with 15% to 20% of those sequences being non-productive. In an earlier analysis of 587 of the donors, high-throughput TCR beta sequencing was used to judge whether each TCR beta V gene segment behaved as functional or pseudogenic. HLA typing covered class I and class II loci at four-digit resolution. Roughly 5 DR-DQ haplotypes were handled as single units for association and clustering, since linkage in the cohort was strong. To study patterns of TCR occurrence, a later analysis re-analyzed previously published TCR beta repertoires from 600 to 750 donors and added high-resolution HLA genotyping. Typing coverage differed by locus: A, B, C, DRB1 and DQB1 were typed in roughly 620-640 donors, DQA1 in approximately 520, DPA1 in 600 to 610, and DPB1 in 450 to 480. Approximately 310 gigabases of sequencing data and 91 million or so unique TCR sequences made up an early release that covered some 640 HLA-typed donors. Using immunosequencing, the study profiled T cell repertoires from 500 to 800 subjects and related those repertoires to cytomegalovirus serostatus. High-throughput TCR immunosequencing, statistical association of individual TCRs with disease status, and machine learning were combined to predict cytomegalovirus infection status. The study aimed to test whether cataloging public T cell receptors could reveal signatures of past pathogen exposure. In addition to the first cohort of roughly 700 subjects, a separate validation cohort of approximately 130 different subjects was used. The genetic ancestry cluster associated with self-reported Caucasian donors included over 65% of the 398 genotyped donors. All discovery cohort repertoires had been generated using a single sequencing platform. Broad study findings and their caveats: According to a later analysis, most CMV-associated TCR beta chains appeared to be HLA-restricted, and the HLA associations seemed to be driven largely by CMV exposure. Several of the top co-occurrence clusters appeared to be linked to parvovirus B19, influenza, CMV and Epstein-Barr virus, according to a later analysis. A total of some 180 TCR beta chains were listed by the study as associated with cytomegalovirus. An association between a missense DCLRE1C variant and V-gene and J-gene trimming of TCR beta chains was found in a later genetic analysis and replicated in an independent cohort. HLA typing was unavailable for some donors at each locus, so association tests used only the typed subset. Because counts were too low, 15 to 20 rarely observed V segments, including chromosome 9 orphons, were excluded from the earlier analysis of 587 of the donors. Some IMGT-functional V segments, including TRBV6-2 and TRBV6-3, could not be told apart with the 87-base-pair reads, so those segments were excluded. A further reported finding was that TCR beta sequences accurately predicted the HLA-A and HLA-B alleles for most subjects in the first cohort. The classifier was reported to diagnose cytomegalovirus status with high specificity and sensitivity in both the original and validation cohorts. The authors suggested that the approach could potentially be generalized to other disease states and immunological phenotypes. The presence/absence analyses assumed that sequencing depth was roughly uniform across donors, and that assumption may not be true. In a later analysis, TCR association rates were found to vary across HLA loci, with the most associated TCRs seen for DRB1 alleles and the fewest for HLA-C alleles. Broadly in line with IMGT annotations, most TCR beta V segments showed up in productive rearrangements about 87% or about 30% of the time in an earlier analysis of approximately 600 of the donors. Only TCR beta chains were sequenced in this cohort, and the absence of alpha or paired-chain data limited detectable features. When HLA alleles, especially DR and DQ, strongly co-occurred, TCR associations were difficult to assign to individual alleles. The sequencing pipeline was judged likely to have produced a cluster of highly shared sequence variants as a technical artifact. Linkage disequilibrium might explain the correlated functional status among segregating V segments, but an unknown experimental factor could not be ruled out. In vitro tests confirmed that three of the cytomegalovirus-associated TCR beta chains recognize cytomegalovirus antigens. At a false discovery rate of 0.05, a later analysis linked approximately 18,000 TCR beta sequences to specific HLA alleles. In a later analysis, HLA-associated TCR beta chains showed more clonal expansion and lower generation probabilities than non-associated chains that were equally common. While some public TCRs were present in many individuals, most TCR sequences turned up only very rarely across donors. According to a later genetic analysis, donors in an Asian-associated ancestry cluster had fewer N-insertions in productive TCRs than the approximately 710-donor mean. The only immune exposure information available for the cohort was CMV serostatus.

The sequenced material came from PBMCs. The chain employs TRBV25-1 and TRBJ2-5; 9 of the junction bases match TRBD2. The source is a male donor in good health and CMV-seronegative. The CDR3 reads as follows: CASSRAGSGSQQETQYF. The DNA is TGTGCCAGCAGTCGGGCCGGTAGCGGGAGCCAACAAGAGACCCAGTACTTC.